The source of this TCR beta chain is a study of CD8 T cells in ankylosing spondylitis. Regarding the study as a whole: A TCR beta motif of under 10 highly homologous variants seemed to mark ankylosing spondylitis blood.

TCRdb reprocessed the 5' RACE reads via MiXCR and lists one record per CDR3 protein. Of fewer than 450,000 distinct CDR3 sequences in the sample, 17% were seen once. This clonotype showed up many times. Its antigen is unknown. The ends lost 3 bases at V and 2 bases at J; junction bases unmatched: 10. The CDR3 contains 17 residues. The rearrangement links TRBV12-3 or TRBV12-4 to TRBJ2-1; 7 positions agree with TRBD1. The receptor was derived from a male donor with ankylosing spondylitis. Sequences were obtained from blood, either unsorted or a sorted T cell fraction (not recorded which). The CDR3 loop reads CASSFKPGQVPYNEQFF. In DNA form, the CDR3 reads TGTGCCAGCAGTTTCAAACCAGGACAGGTCCCCTACAATGAGCAGTTCTTC.